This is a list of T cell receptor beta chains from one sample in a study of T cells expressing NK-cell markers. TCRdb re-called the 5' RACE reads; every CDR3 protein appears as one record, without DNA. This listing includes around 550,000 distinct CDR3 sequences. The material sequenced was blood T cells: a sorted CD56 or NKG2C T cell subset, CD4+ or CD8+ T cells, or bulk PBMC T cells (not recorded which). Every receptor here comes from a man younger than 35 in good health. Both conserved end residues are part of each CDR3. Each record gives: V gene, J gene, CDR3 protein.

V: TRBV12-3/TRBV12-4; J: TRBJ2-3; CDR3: CAGSNRGTDTQYF
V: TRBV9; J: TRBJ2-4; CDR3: CASSVGAGDVKNIQYF
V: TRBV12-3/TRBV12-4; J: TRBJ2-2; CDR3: CASSRALAGVPGELFF
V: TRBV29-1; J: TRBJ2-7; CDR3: CSVRFGAAYEQYF
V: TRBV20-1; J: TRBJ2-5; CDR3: CSAGTGAIQETQYF
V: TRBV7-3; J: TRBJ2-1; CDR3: CASSLPRLAGANEQFF
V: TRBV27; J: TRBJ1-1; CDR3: CASSSDGFPRTEAFF
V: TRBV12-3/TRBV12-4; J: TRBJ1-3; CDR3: CASSPDGSSGNTIYF
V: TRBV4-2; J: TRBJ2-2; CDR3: CASSQVGTFTGELFF
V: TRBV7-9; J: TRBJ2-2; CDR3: CASSLGFNTGELFF
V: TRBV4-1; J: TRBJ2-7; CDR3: CASSQGRLAGEPSEQYF
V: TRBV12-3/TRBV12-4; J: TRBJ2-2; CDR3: CASMLGRTGELFF
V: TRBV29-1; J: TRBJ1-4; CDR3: CSVQGEGEKLFF
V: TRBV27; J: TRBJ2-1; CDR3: CASSTRLAGWSFSSQFF
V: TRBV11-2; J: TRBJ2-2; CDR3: CASSLVIGTSGRASNTGELFF
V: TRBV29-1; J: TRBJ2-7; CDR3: CSVVEGHSYEQYF
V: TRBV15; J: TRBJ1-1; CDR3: CATEGVGDEAFF
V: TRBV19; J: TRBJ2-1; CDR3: CATESINEQFF
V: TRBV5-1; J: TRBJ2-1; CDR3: CASSLAVRDRGLKDEQFF
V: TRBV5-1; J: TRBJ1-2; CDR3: CASSLSGDRWSGYTF
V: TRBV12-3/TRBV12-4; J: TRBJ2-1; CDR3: CASSKPGLAGMDEQFF
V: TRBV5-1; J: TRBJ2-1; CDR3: CASGGLNNEQFF
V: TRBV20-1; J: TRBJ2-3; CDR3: CSASGRDEGTQYF
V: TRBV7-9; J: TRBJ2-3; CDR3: CASSPSGPSTDTQYF
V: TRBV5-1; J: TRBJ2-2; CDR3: CASSLSNFRTGELFF
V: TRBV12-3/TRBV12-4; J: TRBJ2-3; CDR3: CASRRDSLPDTQYF
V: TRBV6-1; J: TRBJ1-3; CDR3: CASSEVPISGNTIYF
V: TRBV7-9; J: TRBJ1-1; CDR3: CASSLGGDPYAEAFF
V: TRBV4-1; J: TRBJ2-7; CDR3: CASSQVLGQGLWEQYF
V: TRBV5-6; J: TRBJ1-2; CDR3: CASSLTGVGGYTF
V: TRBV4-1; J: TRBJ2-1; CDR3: CASSQEPDSSYNEQFF
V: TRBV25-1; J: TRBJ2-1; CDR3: CASSEFKGVSSYNEQFF
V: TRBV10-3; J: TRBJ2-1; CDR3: CGVGGGSYNEQFF
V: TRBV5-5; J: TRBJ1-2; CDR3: CASSGGVPDLYGYTF
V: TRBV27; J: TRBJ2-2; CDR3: CASSWGRAAPIAGELFF
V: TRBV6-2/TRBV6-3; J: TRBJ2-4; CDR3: CASSYLRGDVKNIQYF
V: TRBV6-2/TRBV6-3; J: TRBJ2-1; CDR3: CASNDVHLNEQFF
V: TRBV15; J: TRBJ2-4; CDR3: CATSRAGDIQYF
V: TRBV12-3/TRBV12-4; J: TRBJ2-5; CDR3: CASSHQSALAGVQETQYF
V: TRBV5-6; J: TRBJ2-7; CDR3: CASSFGVGDEQYF
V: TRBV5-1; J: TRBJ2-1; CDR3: CASSLWTRGLDEQFF